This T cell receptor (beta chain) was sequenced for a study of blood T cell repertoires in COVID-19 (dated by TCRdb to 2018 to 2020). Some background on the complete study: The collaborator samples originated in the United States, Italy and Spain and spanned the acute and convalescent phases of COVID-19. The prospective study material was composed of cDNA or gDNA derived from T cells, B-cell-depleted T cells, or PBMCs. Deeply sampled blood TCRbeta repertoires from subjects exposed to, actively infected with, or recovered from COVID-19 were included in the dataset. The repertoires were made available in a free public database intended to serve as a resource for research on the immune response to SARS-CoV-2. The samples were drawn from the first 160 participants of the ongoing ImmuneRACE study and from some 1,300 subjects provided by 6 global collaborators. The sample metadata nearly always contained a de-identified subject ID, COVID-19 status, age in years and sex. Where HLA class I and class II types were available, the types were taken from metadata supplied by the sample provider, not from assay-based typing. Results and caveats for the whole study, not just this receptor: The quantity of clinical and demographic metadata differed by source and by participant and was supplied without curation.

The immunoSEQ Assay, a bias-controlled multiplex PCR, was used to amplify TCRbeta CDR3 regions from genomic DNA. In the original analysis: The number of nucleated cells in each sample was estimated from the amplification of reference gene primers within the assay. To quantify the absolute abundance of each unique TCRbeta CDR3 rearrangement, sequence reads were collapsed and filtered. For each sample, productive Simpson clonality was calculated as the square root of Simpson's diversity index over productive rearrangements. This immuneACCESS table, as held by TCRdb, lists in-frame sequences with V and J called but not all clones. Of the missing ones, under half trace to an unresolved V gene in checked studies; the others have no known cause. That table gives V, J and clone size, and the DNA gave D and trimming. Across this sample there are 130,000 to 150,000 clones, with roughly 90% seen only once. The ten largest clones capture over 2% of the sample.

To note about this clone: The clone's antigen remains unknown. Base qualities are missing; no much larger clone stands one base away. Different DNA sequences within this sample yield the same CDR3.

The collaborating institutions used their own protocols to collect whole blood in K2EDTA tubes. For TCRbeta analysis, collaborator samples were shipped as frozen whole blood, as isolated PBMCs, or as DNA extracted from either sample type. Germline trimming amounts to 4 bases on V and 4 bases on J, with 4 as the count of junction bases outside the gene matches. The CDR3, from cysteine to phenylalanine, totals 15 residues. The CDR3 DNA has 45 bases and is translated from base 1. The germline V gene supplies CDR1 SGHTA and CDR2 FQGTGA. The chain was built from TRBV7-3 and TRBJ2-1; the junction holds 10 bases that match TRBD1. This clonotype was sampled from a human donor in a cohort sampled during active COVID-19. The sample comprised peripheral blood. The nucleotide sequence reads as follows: TGTGCCAGCAGCTACGGACAGGGGGAGTACAATGAGCAGTTCTTC. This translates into CASSYGQGEYNEQFF.